This TCR delta chain derives from a study of Vδ1+ human thymocytes. Extracted RNA was reverse transcribed into cDNA. Pooled V-gene forward primers with one constant-region reverse primer generated the CDR3 amplicons by multiplex PCR. TCRdb reanalysed the multiplex PCR reads via CATT. The profile shows about 50,000 delta-chain clones, about 14% of them singletons. Concerning this clone: Its antigen is undetermined.

V shed 7 bases, J shed 0 bases, and the junction held 19 bases outside the gene matches. The CDR3 has 19 residues. The germline V gene encodes CDR1 TSWWSYY and CDR2 QGS. The sorted cells were CD3+ Vdelta1+ Vdelta2- thymocytes from alphabeta-depleted thymus. Sorted Vdelta1+ thymocytes were about 97% to 99.6% pure. Whole-study results and caveats: Thymic TRG and TRD repertoires appeared highly polyclonal, with Gaussian CDR3 length distributions. Bulk repertoire data may be misinterpreted because of unexpected Vdelta2 sequences. Despite high sort purity, roughly a fifth of thymic T cell receptor delta sequences were Vdelta2.

The clonotype comes from a girl less than two years old who had congenital heart surgery. The rearrangement links TRDV1 to TRDJ1; TRDD3 aligns across 8 bases. The sample comprised Vdelta1+ gamma-delta thymocytes from the thymus. Subset of the sample: FACS-sorted CD3+ TCRalphabeta- TCRVdelta1+ TCRVdelta2- thymocytes. This chain's CDR3 is CALVEGQTGGDPYTDKLIF. DNA of the CDR3: TGTGCTCTTGTAGAGGGACAAACTGGGGGGGACCCGTACACCGATAAACTCATCTTT.